Below, one T cell receptor (beta chain) is given with its context. This specimen comes from a study of molecular identifiers for immune sequencing clone quantification. V was cut by 0 bases and J by 8 bases, with 8 bases left in between. Germline V gene data show CDR1 as GTSNPN and CDR2 as SVGIG (reference sequence). The length of the CDR3 is 12 residues. Naive CD8 T cells were picked out by sorting for CD8+CD4-CCR7+CD45RA+. Preparation of the bulk TCR libraries relied on previously described methods and listed TCR primers. From the PCR reads, TCRdb called clonotypes with MiXCR, one entry per CDR3 protein. The sample carries about half a million distinct CDR3 sequences, around 25% recorded once.

The genes are TRBV30 and TRBJ2-1; tentative D call: TRBD2 (6 bases). This sequence originates from a human donor in good health. Some libraries in this study had Jurkat cell RNA spiked in. The specimen sequenced was naive CD8+ T cells from blood, with Jurkat cell RNA spiked in. The subset: FACS-sorted CD8+CD4-CCR7+CD45RA+ naive T cells. The CDR3 nucleotides are TGTGCCTGGAGTGTTACGGGGGATGAGCAGTTCTTC. Its translation: CAWSVTGDEQFF.